This record covers a single TCR beta chain. Original methodology: The assay estimated nucleated cells by amplifying reference gene primers. TCRdb's copy holds only in-frame clones and misses some; the assay was immunoSEQ multiplex PCR. V, J and clone size were drawn from that table, and D and trimming were deduced from the DNA. The sample yields about 130,000 clones, approximately 80% seen once. This sample is drawn from a study of blood T cell repertoires in COVID-19. Across the whole study: Samples came from the United States, Italy and Spain, spanning acute and convalescent COVID-19. PBMCs, B-cell-depleted T cells, or T cells provided the cDNA or gDNA that made up the material.

V dropped 3 bases and J dropped 2 bases, with 11 bases sitting between them. The CDR3 is 15 residues long. Per germline, CDR1 LNHDA and CDR2 SQIVND (reference sequence). The sample comprised peripheral blood. This clonotype was sampled from a woman aged 55-75 years with acute or convalescent COVID-19. The genes are TRBV19 and TRBJ1-3; D is perhaps TRBD1 (6 bases). The CDR3 DNA reads as TGTGCCAGTAGTATTTTAACAGGGACTGGAAACACCATATATTTT. Protein product: CASSILTGTGNTIYF. Together with reference TRBV19 and TRBJ1-3, the CDR3 gives the full variable domain: DGGITQSPKYLFRKEGQNVTLSCEQNLNHDAMYWYRQDPGQGLRLIYYSQIVNDFQKGDIAEGYSVSREKKESFPLTVTSAQKNPTAFYLCASSILTGTGNTIYFGEGSWLTVV.